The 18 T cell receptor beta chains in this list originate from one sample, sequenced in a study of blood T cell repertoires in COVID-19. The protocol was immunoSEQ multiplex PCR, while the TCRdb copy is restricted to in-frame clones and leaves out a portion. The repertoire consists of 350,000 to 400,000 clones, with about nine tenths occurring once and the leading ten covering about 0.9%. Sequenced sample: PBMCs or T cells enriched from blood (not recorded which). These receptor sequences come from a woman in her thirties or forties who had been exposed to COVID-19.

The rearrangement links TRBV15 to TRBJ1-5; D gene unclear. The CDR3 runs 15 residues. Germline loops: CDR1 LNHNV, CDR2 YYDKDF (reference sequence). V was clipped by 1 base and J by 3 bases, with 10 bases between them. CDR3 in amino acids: CATSRVNTHNQPQHF. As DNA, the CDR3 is TGTGCCACCAGCAGAGTCAACACCCACAATCAGCCCCAGCATTTT.

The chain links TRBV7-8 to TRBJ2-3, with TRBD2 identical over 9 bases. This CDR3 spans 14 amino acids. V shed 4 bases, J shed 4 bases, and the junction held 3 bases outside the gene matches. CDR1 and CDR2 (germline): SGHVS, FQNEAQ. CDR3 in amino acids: CASSSSGNPDTQYF. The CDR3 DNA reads TGTGCCAGCAGCTCTAGCGGGAATCCAGATACGCAGTATTTT.

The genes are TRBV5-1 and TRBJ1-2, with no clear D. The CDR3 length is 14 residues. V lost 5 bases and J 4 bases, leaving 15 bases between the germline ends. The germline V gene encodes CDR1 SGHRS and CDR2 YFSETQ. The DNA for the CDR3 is TGCGCCAGCAGATTAACCGTCGCCGGCTATGGCTACACCTTC. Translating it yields CASRLTVAGYGYTF. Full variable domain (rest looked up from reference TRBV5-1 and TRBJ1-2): KAGVTQTPRYLIKTRGQQVTLSCSPISGHRSVSWYQQTPGQGLQFLFEYFSETQRNKGNFPGRFSGRQFSNSRSEMNVSTLELGDSALYLCASRLTVAGYGYTFGSGTRLTVV.

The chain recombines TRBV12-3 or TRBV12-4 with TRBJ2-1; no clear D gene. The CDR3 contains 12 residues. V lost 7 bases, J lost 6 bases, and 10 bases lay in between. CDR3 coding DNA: TGTGCCAGCACTATCTACCCCAATGAGCAGTTCTTC. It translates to CASTIYPNEQFF.

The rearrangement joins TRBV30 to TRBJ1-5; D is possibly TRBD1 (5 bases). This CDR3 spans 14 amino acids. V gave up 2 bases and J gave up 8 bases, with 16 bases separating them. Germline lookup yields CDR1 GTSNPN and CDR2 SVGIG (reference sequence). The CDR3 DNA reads TGTGCCTGGAGTACACGGGGGGGATTGAAGCCCCAGCATTTT. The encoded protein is CAWSTRGGLKPQHF.

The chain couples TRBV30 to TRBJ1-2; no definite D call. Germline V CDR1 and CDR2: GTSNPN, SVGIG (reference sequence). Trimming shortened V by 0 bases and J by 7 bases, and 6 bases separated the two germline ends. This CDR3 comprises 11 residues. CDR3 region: CAWSVLSGYTF. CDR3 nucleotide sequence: TGTGCCTGGAGTGTACTAAGTGGCTACACCTTC.

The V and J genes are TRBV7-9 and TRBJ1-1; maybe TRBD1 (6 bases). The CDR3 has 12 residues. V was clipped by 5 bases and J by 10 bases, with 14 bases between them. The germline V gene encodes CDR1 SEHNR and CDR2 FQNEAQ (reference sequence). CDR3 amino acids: CASSLNQGRAFF. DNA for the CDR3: TGTGCCAGCAGCCTTAACCAGGGGCGAGCTTTCTTT.

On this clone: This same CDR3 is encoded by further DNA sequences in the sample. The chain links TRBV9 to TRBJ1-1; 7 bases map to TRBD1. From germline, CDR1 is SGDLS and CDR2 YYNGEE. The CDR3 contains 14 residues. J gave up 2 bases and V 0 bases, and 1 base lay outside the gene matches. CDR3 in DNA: TGTGCCAGCAGCGTAGGACAGGGAAACACTGAAGCTTTCTTT. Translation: CASSVGQGNTEAFF.

The CDR3 DNA is TGTGCCAGCAGTTACTCGATGGGACACTCCTACGAGCAGTACTTC. This codes for CASSYSMGHSYEQYF. The chain joins TRBV6-2 or TRBV6-3 to TRBJ2-7, with D possibly matching TRBD1 (6 bases). V was shortened by 0 bases and J by 0 bases, with 9 bases between the two germline ends. The CDR3 is made up of 15 amino acids. Germline assignment: CDR1 MNHEY and CDR2 SVGEGT.

In DNA, the CDR3 is TGTGCCAGCAGACCCCCGAATGGTGGGCGAGGCTACACCTTC. As protein: CASRPPNGGRGYTF. The J gene is TRBJ1-2, the V gene TRBV28; no firm D call. V gave up 6 bases and J gave up 8 bases, with 19 bases separating them. The CDR3 has 14 residues. Per germline, CDR1 MDHEN and CDR2 SYDVKM.

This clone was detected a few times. In DNA form, the CDR3 reads TGTGCCAGTAGTATGGCCGCCGATTACTCCTACGAGCAGTACTTC. Protein product: CASSMAADYSYEQYF. The gene calls are TRBV19 and TRBJ2-7; D gene ambiguous. With 3 bases removed from V and 0 bases from J, the gap between germline ends came to 12 bases. From germline, CDR1 is LNHDA and CDR2 SQIVND (reference sequence). CDR3 length: 15 residues.

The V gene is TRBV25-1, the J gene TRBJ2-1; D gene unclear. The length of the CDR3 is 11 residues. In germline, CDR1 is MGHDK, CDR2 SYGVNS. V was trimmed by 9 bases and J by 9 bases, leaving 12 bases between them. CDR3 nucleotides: TGTGCCAGTAAACGGGTGGGTGAGCAGTTCTTC. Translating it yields CASKRVGEQFF.

The CDR3: CAWSRAGMNTEAFF. In nucleotides, the CDR3 is TGTGCCTGGAGTCGGGCAGGGATGAACACTGAAGCTTTCTTT. V and J are TRBV30 and TRBJ1-1; possible D gene TRBD1, 5 bases. The germline V and J ends were trimmed by 2 bases and 0 bases, with 10 bases remaining between them. The CDR3 runs 14 residues. Germline lookup yields CDR1 GTSNPN and CDR2 SVGIG (reference sequence).

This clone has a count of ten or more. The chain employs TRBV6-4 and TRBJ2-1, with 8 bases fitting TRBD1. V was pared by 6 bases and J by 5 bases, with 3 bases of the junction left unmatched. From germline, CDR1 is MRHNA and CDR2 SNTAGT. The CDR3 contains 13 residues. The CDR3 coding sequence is TGTGCCAGCAGCCCGACAGGGGACAATGAGCAGTTCTTC. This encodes CASSPTGDNEQFF.

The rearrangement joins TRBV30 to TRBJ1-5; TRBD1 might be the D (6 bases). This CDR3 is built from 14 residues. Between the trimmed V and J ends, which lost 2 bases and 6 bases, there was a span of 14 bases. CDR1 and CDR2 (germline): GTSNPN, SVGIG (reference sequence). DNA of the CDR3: TGTGCCTGGAGTCGGGGAGGGGGGAGTCAGCCCCAGCATTTT. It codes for CAWSRGGGSQPQHF.

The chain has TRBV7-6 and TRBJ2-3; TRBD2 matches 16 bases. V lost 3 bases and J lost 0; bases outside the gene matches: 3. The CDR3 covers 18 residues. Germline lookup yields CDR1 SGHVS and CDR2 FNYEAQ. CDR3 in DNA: TGTGCCAGCAGCTTGGGGACTAGCGGGGGGGCTAGCACAGATACGCAGTATTTT. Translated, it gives CASSLGTSGGASTDTQYF.

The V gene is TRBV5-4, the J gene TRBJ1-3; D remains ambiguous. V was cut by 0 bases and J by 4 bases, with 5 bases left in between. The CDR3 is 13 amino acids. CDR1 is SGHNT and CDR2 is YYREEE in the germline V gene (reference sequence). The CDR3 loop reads CASSLEQGNTIYF. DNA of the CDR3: TGTGCCAGCAGCTTGGAACAGGGAAACACCATATATTTT.

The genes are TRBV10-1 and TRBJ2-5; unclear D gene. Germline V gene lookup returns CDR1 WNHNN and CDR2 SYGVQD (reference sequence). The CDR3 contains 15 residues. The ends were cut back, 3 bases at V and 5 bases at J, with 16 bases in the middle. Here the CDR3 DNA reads TGCGCCAGCAGTGACGGAGAGGAACCCCGGGAGACCCAGTACTTC. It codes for CASSDGEEPRETQYF.